This entry lists 17 T cell receptor beta chains sequenced from one sample in a study of blood T cell repertoires in COVID-19. Some clones are missing from TCRdb's copy, which holds only in-frame ones; the method was immunoSEQ multiplex PCR. The table lists about 260,000 clones, around nine tenths of them singletons. The source material was peripheral blood. Receptors were obtained from a woman aged 55-75 years with COVID-19, enrolled during active disease.

This chain links TRBV2 with TRBJ1-6, with unresolved D. CDR1 and CDR2 (germline): SNHLY, FYNNEI. With 0 bases removed from V and 7 bases from J, the gap between germline ends came to 10 bases. The CDR3 loop spans 15 amino acids. The CDR3 spells CASSEAAATNSPLHF. Written as DNA, the CDR3 is TGTGCCAGCAGTGAAGCGGCCGCCACCAATTCACCCCTCCACTTT.

The chain uses TRBV5-4 and TRBJ2-1; 10 bases line up with TRBD2. This CDR3 is built from 15 residues. Trimming took 5 bases from V and 3 from J; bases not matched to a gene: 5. The germline V gene encodes CDR1 SGHNT and CDR2 YYREEE (reference sequence). CDR3 nucleotides: TGTGCCAGCAGAACCGGGACTAGCGACTACAATGAGCAGTTCTTC. Translation gives CASRTGTSDYNEQFF.

The gene calls are TRBV6-5 and TRBJ2-7; a weak D match, TRBD1 (5 bases). Germline V gives CDR1 MNHEY, CDR2 SVGAGI. V was pared by 5 bases and J by 3 bases, with 11 bases between. CDR3 length: 13 amino acids. In DNA, the CDR3 is TGTGCCAGCAGTCGGACACGGAGCTACGAGCAGTACTTC. Protein sequence: CASSRTRSYEQYF.

The J gene is TRBJ2-1, the V gene TRBV3-1 (or the pseudogene TRBV3-2); TRBD2 matches at 10 bases. The CDR3 covers 16 residues. V trimming: 1 base; J trimming: 6 bases; junction bases outside the gene matches: 6. The germline V gene has CDR1 LGHDT and CDR2 YNNKEL (reference sequence). As DNA, the CDR3 is TGTGCCAGCAGCCAAGTCGGTCCTAGCGGGAGCAATGAGCAGTTCTTC. This translates into CASSQVGPSGSNEQFF.

Written as DNA, the CDR3 is TGTGCCAGCAACGCCGGGGAGACCGGGGAGCTGTTTTTT. This sequence encodes CASNAGETGELFF. V is TRBV7-9 and J is TRBJ2-2; tentatively, D is TRBD2 (5 bases). Per the germline V gene, CDR1 is SEHNR and CDR2 is FQNEAQ (reference sequence). V was shortened by 7 bases and J by 5 bases, with 11 bases between the two germline ends. The CDR3 contains 13 residues.

The CDR3 nucleotides read TGTGCCACCAGTGTAGAGACCCCCGGCGGGCAAACTGAAGCTTTCTTT. Translation gives CATSVETPGGQTEAFF. This chain connects TRBV24-1 to TRBJ1-1, with D hard to call. CDR1 is KGHDR, CDR2 SFDVKD, per germline. This CDR3 region has 16 residues. V dropped 5 bases and J dropped 5 bases, with 20 bases sitting between them.

The chain joins TRBV19 to TRBJ2-1; D is ambiguous. Germline V gives CDR1 LNHDA, CDR2 SQIVND (reference sequence). The CDR3 consists of 17 residues. V was trimmed by 7 bases and J by 0 bases, leaving 19 bases between them. The CDR3, as DNA: TGTGCCAGTACCTATAGAAAAGGCGGCAGCTCCTACAATGAGCAGTTCTTC. This encodes CASTYRKGGSSYNEQFF.

The rearrangement uses TRBV14 and TRBJ2-3; 13 nucleotides match TRBD2. The CDR3 sequence is 18 residues long. Germline values: CDR1 SGHDN, CDR2 FVKESK. Trimming took 4 bases from V and 0 from J; bases not matched to a gene: 7. The CDR3 loop reads CASSRMGTSGTSTDTQYF. The CDR3 nucleotides are TGTGCCAGCAGCCGTATGGGGACTAGCGGGACCAGCACAGATACGCAGTATTTT.

The J gene is TRBJ2-7, the V gene TRBV14; maybe TRBD1 (6 bases). This CDR3 is 21 amino acids long. CDR1 SGHDN and CDR2 FVKESK come from the germline V gene. Trimming removed 4 bases at V and 0 bases at J, with 31 bases between. Here the CDR3 reads CASSRRIYAPQGYPSSYEQYF. For the CDR3, the DNA is TGTGCCAGCAGCCGAAGGATTTATGCCCCACAGGGTTACCCGAGCTCCTACGAGCAGTACTTC.

This sequence joins TRBV18 and TRBJ1-3; possible D gene TRBD1, 6 bases. This CDR3 is built from 13 residues. V was clipped by 7 bases and J by 3 bases, with 10 bases between them. In germline, CDR1 is KGHSH, CDR2 LQKENI. CDR3 DNA: TGTGCCAGCTTGGACAGCCTTGGAAACACCATATATTTT. Translating it yields CASLDSLGNTIYF.

This chain joins TRBV15 and TRBJ1-5; unclear D gene. The germline CDR1 and CDR2 sequences are LNHNV and YYDKDF (reference sequence). The CDR3 runs 17 residues. V was trimmed by 0 bases and J by 4 bases, leaving 16 bases between them. In nucleotides, the CDR3 is TGTGCCACCAGCAGAGATCCGGTTGGACCGGGAAATCAGCCCCAGCATTTT. Encoded protein: CATSRDPVGPGNQPQHF.

The chain joins TRBV5-4 to TRBJ2-5, with TRBD2 matching over 7 bases. V lost 4 bases and J lost 9; bases outside the gene matches: 12. CDR3 length equals 14 residues. CDR1 is SGHNT and CDR2 is YYREEE in the germline V gene (reference sequence). This CDR3 is CASSGGGDRGSQYF. CDR3 DNA sequence: TGTGCCAGCAGCGGGGGGGGTGACCGCGGGTCCCAGTACTTC.

The gene calls are TRBV30 and TRBJ2-2; 8 nucleotides align to TRBD2. J gave up 6 bases and V 4 bases, and 7 bases lay outside the gene matches. This CDR3 contains 14 residues. The germline gives CDR1 GTSNPN, CDR2 SVGIG (reference sequence). The CDR3 DNA is TGTGCCTGGACCGCTAGCGGGTCTGCCGGGGAGCTGTTTTTT. Protein: CAWTASGSAGELFF.

The chain couples TRBV7-8 to TRBJ1-5, with a tentative D call TRBD1 (6 bases). This CDR3 spans 15 amino acids. The V end lost 0 bases, the J end lost 7 bases, and 13 bases lay between the germline ends. Germline V gene lookup returns CDR1 SGHVS and CDR2 FQNEAQ. For the CDR3, the DNA is TGTGCCAGCAGCTTAGCGGGGGCAGGCAGGCAGCCCCAGCATTTT. It yields the protein CASSLAGAGRQPQHF.

The chain employs TRBV6-4 and TRBJ2-7, with 8 bases fitting TRBD1. After removal of 3 bases from V and 1 base from J, the junction contained 8 bases not matched to a gene. This CDR3 has 16 amino acids. In germline, CDR1 is MRHNA, CDR2 SNTAGT. This chain's CDR3 is CASSDSGTGRSYEQYF. DNA for the CDR3: TGTGCCAGCAGTGATTCCGGGACAGGTCGATCCTACGAGCAGTACTTC.

This clone occurred once. This chain uses TRBV28 with TRBJ1-1; the D gene is possibly TRBD1 (6 bases). Germline CDR1 MDHEN, CDR2 SYDVKM. The CDR3 is 14 amino acids. V was clipped by 7 bases and J by 4 bases, with 16 bases between them. As DNA, the CDR3 is TGTGCCAGCACCACAGGGCAGGCCACCACTGAAGCTTTCTTT. Residues: CASTTGQATTEAFF.

CDR3 bases: TGCGCCAGCAGGATTACAGGGGAGGATGGCTACACCTTC. It encodes CASRITGEDGYTF. The chain links TRBV10-2 to TRBJ1-2; 7 bases are a match to TRBD1. Looked up from germline, CDR1 is WSHSY and CDR2 is SAAADI. The V gene end was trimmed by 6 bases and the J gene end by 6 bases; junction bases not matched to a gene: 7. This CDR3 spans 13 amino acids.